This TCR beta chain was profiled in a study of T cell changes during pregnancy in multiple sclerosis. A word on this clone: The same CDR3 can be traced to other DNA sequences in this sample.

Clones were read by immunoSEQ multiplex PCR, and TCRdb kept only the in-frame ones, dropping some. The sample lists about 32,000 clones; approximately 90% were seen once. This CDR3 has 15 residues. With V trimmed by 5 bases and J by 3 bases, 7 bases remained unmatched. Germline V CDR1 and CDR2: PRHDT, FYEKMQ (reference sequence). The source was CD8+ T cells from peripheral blood mononuclear cells, collected in the first trimester of pregnancy. The rearrangement uses TRBV13 and TRBJ2-3; 8 positions match TRBD1. The sequence was collected from a female donor with multiple sclerosis, enrolled in a pregnancy study. CDR3 protein: CASSTRQGSTDTQYF. The CDR3, as DNA: TGTGCCAGCAGCACCCGACAGGGGAGTACAGATACGCAGTATTTT.